This entry is about one T cell receptor (beta chain). The data were obtained in a study of blood T cell repertoires in COVID-19. Some clones are missing from TCRdb's copy, which holds only in-frame ones; the method was immunoSEQ multiplex PCR. Of approximately 74,000 clones listed, less than 95% are singletons. Material: peripheral blood. This clonotype originated in a woman aged 55 to 70 with active COVID-19.

In DNA form, the CDR3 reads TGTGCCAGCGCGCCGGGAGTCACCTACAATGAGCAGTTCTTC. Translated: CASAPGVTYNEQFF. This chain joins TRBV7-9 and TRBJ2-1; TRBD2 is a possible D gene (6 bases). V lost 8 bases to trimming and J lost 2 bases, with 13 bases between them. Germline-derived CDR1 and CDR2 are SEHNR and FQNEAQ (reference sequence). This CDR3 region has 14 residues.